This T cell receptor (beta chain) was captured by sequencing in a study of identical twins. This clonotype was picked up a small number of times. The V gene's germline CDR1 is SGDLS and CDR2 YYNGEE. This CDR3 is built from 18 residues. J lost 1 base, V lost 0 bases, and 7 bases had no gene match. TCRdb fed the 5' RACE reads into MiXCR, producing one record per CDR3 protein. The sample consists of roughly 720,000 distinct CDR3 sequences, around a sixth of them appearing once. The same sample was also studied in work on T cells expressing NK-cell markers. That work states: In several donors, these clonotypes also led the CD3+CD56-NKG2C+ fraction.

The material sequenced was PBMCs. The V gene is TRBV9, the J gene TRBJ2-3; TRBD2 aligns across 11 bases. The TCR comes from a woman aged 18 to 35 in good health. CDR3 DNA sequence: TGTGCCAGCAGCGTAGGGTTCGTAGCGGGGGGGGGCACAGATACGCAGTATTTT. It yields the protein CASSVGFVAGGGTDTQYF.